Listed below are T cell receptor beta chains from one sample, sequenced in a study of blood T cell repertoires in COVID-19. The table came from immunoSEQ multiplex PCR; TCRdb's copy has only in-frame clones and leaves some out. The sample carries about 140,000 clones, more than 80% recorded once. Sequenced material: peripheral blood. The receptor set was obtained from an elderly woman with acute or convalescent COVID-19. The CDR3 runs from the conserved cysteine through the conserved F or W. The D gene is left open where the match is weak. A clone size is listed for some rows: how often the clone was seen (once, few, many), or a class if it is expanded.

V,size,D,J,CDR3,DNA
TRBV3-1/TRBV3-2,-,TRBD1,TRBJ1-1,CASSQDRRDTEAFF,TGTGCCAGCAGCCAGGACAGGAGGGACACTGAAGCTTTCTTT
TRBV12-5,-,-,TRBJ2-3,CASGLSGATDTQYF,TGTGCTAGTGGTTTGTCAGGGGCCACAGATACGCAGTATTTT
TRBV10-3,once,TRBD1,TRBJ1-2,CAIPTGTGGGNGYTF,TGTGCCATCCCCACCGGGACAGGGGGAGGAAATGGCTACACCTTC
TRBV7-3,-,-,TRBJ1-1,CASSLMGRGNTEAFF,TGTGCCAGCAGCTTAATGGGCAGGGGGAACACTGAAGCTTTCTTT
TRBV5-6,-,-,TRBJ1-5,CASSLGSAPRNQPQHF,TGTGCCAGCAGCCTGGGTTCGGCACCGAGGAATCAGCCCCAGCATTTT
TRBV5-1,-,TRBD1,TRBJ1-2,CASSLGQDSYGYTF,TGCGCCAGCAGTCTGGGACAGGACTCCTATGGCTACACCTTC
TRBV11-3,-,TRBD2,TRBJ2-7,CASSPPSGGPHEQYF,TGTGCCAGCAGCCCTCCCAGCGGGGGGCCCCACGAGCAGTACTTC
TRBV10-3,-,-,TRBJ1-2,CAISEQRGSMDSYTF,TGTGCCATCAGTGAGCAACGGGGGAGTATGGATAGCTACACCTTC
TRBV14,few,-,TRBJ1-2,CASSQMGGGYTF,TGTGCCAGCAGCCAAATGGGAGGGGGCTACACCTTC
TRBV4-2,-,-,TRBJ1-2,CASSQDHNANYGYTF,TGTGCCAGCAGCCAAGACCACAATGCTAACTATGGCTACACCTTC
TRBV29-1,-,-,TRBJ2-5,CSVGRETQYF,TGCAGCGTTGGTCGTGAGACCCAGTACTTC
TRBV5-1,-,TRBD1,TRBJ1-1,CASSSDRDSTEAFF,TGCGCCAGCAGCTCGGACAGGGATAGCACTGAAGCTTTCTTT
TRBV10-3,-,-,TRBJ2-3,CAIGDSDTQYF,TGTGCCATCGGCGATAGCGATACGCAGTATTTT
TRBV19,-,-,TRBJ2-3,CASSISRAGGSTDTQYF,TGTGCCAGTAGTATCTCTCGGGCAGGCGGGAGCACAGATACGCAGTATTTT
TRBV5-1,few,-,TRBJ2-2,CASSSEGTGELFF,TGCGCCAGCAGCTCGGAGGGCACCGGGGAGCTGTTTTTT
TRBV18,-,-,TRBJ1-2,CASSIDRLYYGYTF,TGTGCCAGCTCGATCGACAGGCTATACTATGGCTACACCTTC
TRBV18,-,TRBD2,TRBJ2-7,CASSPSGTSGGYEQYF,TGTGCCAGCTCACCCTCCGGGACTAGCGGCGGCTACGAGCAGTACTTC
TRBV9,-,-,TRBJ1-2,CASSVRRNYGYTF,TGTGCCAGCAGCGTACGCAGGAACTATGGCTACACCTTC
TRBV5-4,-,TRBD1,TRBJ2-1,CASSGGTGVYNEQFF,TGTGCCAGCAGCGGGGGGACAGGGGTTTACAATGAGCAGTTCTTC
TRBV7-2,-,-,TRBJ2-5,CASSLVGIWETQYF,TGTGCCAGCAGCTTAGTTGGCATCTGGGAGACCCAGTACTTC
TRBV5-1,-,TRBD1,TRBJ1-2,CASSPGAPTGVHGYTF,TGCGCCAGCAGCCCAGGGGCCCCGACAGGGGTCCATGGCTACACCTTC